The 25 T cell receptor beta chains below come from one sample, sequenced in a study of blood T cell repertoires in COVID-19 (dated by TCRdb to between 2020 and 2021). The library came from the immunoSEQ multiplex PCR assay. What TCRdb holds here is the immuneACCESS table cut down to in-frame rearrangements. Part of the clones is not present; checked against another copy, under half of the missing clones reflect an unresolved V gene, and the others are unexplained. Across this sample there are around 160,000 clones, with about 81% seen only once. 11% of the sample is held by the ten biggest clonotypes. The sample comprised peripheral blood. The receptor source for this set is a human donor in a cohort sampled during active COVID-19.

The chain couples TRBV7-8 to TRBJ2-7; D not resolved. Germline V gene sequence: CDR1 SGHVS, CDR2 FQNEAQ. The CDR3 runs to 13 residues. V was pared by 5 bases and J by 6 bases, with 14 bases between. CDR3 residues: CASSLGDKGEQYF. The CDR3, as DNA: TGTGCCAGCAGCCTAGGAGACAAAGGCGAGCAGTACTTC.

There are a few counts of this clone. The chain is built from TRBV4-2 and TRBJ1-1, with 10 bases fitting TRBD1. With V trimmed by 1 base and J by 5 bases, 4 bases remained unmatched. There are 15 residues in the CDR3. Germline V gene lookup returns CDR1 LGHNA and CDR2 YNFKEQ. The CDR3 is CASSQARTGGTEAFF. The CDR3 region has the DNA TGTGCCAGCAGCCAAGCTCGGACAGGGGGTACTGAAGCTTTCTTT.

The genes are TRBV9 and TRBJ2-1; D gene unclear. The CDR3 has 15 residues. The ends were cut back, 0 bases at V and 5 bases at J, with 12 bases in the middle. Germline V gene lookup returns CDR1 SGDLS and CDR2 YYNGEE. The CDR3 sequence is CASSVGPSRDNEQFF. CDR3 nucleotides: TGTGCCAGCAGCGTAGGCCCCTCTAGAGACAATGAGCAGTTCTTC.

The V call is TRBV25-1, the J call TRBJ2-5, with D perhaps matching TRBD1 (6 bases). The germline gives CDR1 MGHDK, CDR2 SYGVNS. Trimming took off 7 bases at V and 5 bases at J, with 17 bases between the two ends. The CDR3 covers 14 residues. The DNA of the CDR3 is TGTGCCAGCAATTTCGGGCAGGGGTGGGAGACCCAGTACTTC. Its protein product is CASNFGQGWETQYF.

This chain joins TRBV7-2 and TRBJ2-4, with D possibly TRBD2 on 5 matching bases. Trimming took off 1 base at V and 0 bases at J, with 10 bases between the two ends. Germline V gives CDR1 SGHTA, CDR2 FQGNSA. CDR3 length: 16 amino acids. CDR3: CASSLGRGLAKNIQYF. In DNA form, the CDR3 reads TGTGCCAGCAGCTTAGGGAGAGGACTAGCCAAAAACATTCAGTACTTC.

The CDR3 sequence: CASTATWGTDTQYF. CDR3 bases: TGTGCCAGCACCGCGACTTGGGGCACAGATACGCAGTATTTT. The chain carries TRBV27 and TRBJ2-3; no definite D call. Deletions cut 7 bases from V and 1 base from J, with 12 bases between. CDR1 and CDR2 from the germline V gene are MNHEY and SMNVEV (reference sequence). This CDR3 is built from 14 residues.

V gene TRBV25-1 combines with J gene TRBJ2-5, with TRBD1 identical over 12 bases. The CDR3 runs 17 residues. From germline, CDR1 is MGHDK and CDR2 SYGVNS. J was trimmed by 4 bases and V by 1 base; bases with no gene match: 7. CDR3 DNA: TGTGCCAGCAGTGAATGGGGGACAGGGGGCATTTTAGAGACCCAGTACTTC. Its protein product is CASSEWGTGGILETQYF.

The chain carries TRBV19 and TRBJ2-1; 7 bases align to TRBD1. CDR3 size: 14 residues. The V gene end was trimmed by 8 bases and the J gene end by 3 bases; junction bases not matched to a gene: 7. The germline V gene has CDR1 LNHDA and CDR2 SQIVND (reference sequence). The CDR3 protein is CASVGTANYNEQFF. DNA for the CDR3: TGTGCCAGTGTCGGGACAGCCAACTACAATGAGCAGTTCTTC.

The chain combines TRBV11-2 with TRBJ2-3, with TRBD2 identical over 12 bases. Germline V gene sequence: CDR1 SGHAT, CDR2 FQNNGV. The CDR3 has 16 amino acids. V shed 3 bases, J shed 4 bases, and the junction held 5 bases outside the gene matches. CDR3 DNA sequence: TGTGCCAGCAGCTTGGAACTAGCGGGGGGATCAGATACGCAGTATTTT. It is translated as CASSLELAGGSDTQYF.

The chain carries TRBV23-1 and TRBJ2-7; 8 bases align to TRBD1. TRBV23-1 is an ORF, with its function uncertain. The CDR3 length is 15 residues. Trimming took 3 bases from V and 0 from J; bases not matched to a gene: 4. The CDR3 DNA follows: TGCGCCAGCAGTCACTTTGGACAGGGCTCCTACGAGCAGTACTTC. Amino acids: CASSHFGQGSYEQYF.

J is TRBJ2-7 and V is TRBV30; D may be TRBD2 (5 bases). V lost 1 base to trimming and J lost 6 bases, with 10 bases between them. The CDR3 is 12 amino acids. CDR1 is GTSNPN and CDR2 is SVGIG in the germline V gene (reference sequence). This chain's CDR3 is CAWSAGSIEQYF. CDR3 coding DNA: TGTGCCTGGAGTGCGGGGTCCATCGAGCAGTACTTC. The variable domain in full, with the rest retrieved from reference TRBV30 and TRBJ2-7, is SQTIHQWPATLVQPVGSPLSLECTVEGTSNPNLYWYRQAAGRGLQLLFYSVGIGQISSEVPQNLSASRPQDRQFILSSKKLLLSDSGFYLCAWSAGSIEQYFGPGTRLTVT.

The chain employs TRBV7-8 and TRBJ2-5, with 7 bases fitting TRBD2. The germline V gene has CDR1 SGHVS and CDR2 FQNEAQ. This CDR3 has 14 amino acids. V shed 5 bases and J 5 bases; nucleotides not matched to a gene: 8. The chain's CDR3 is CASSRGTGGETQYF. The CDR3 bases are TGTGCCAGCAGCCGAGGGACCGGGGGGGAGACCCAGTACTTC.

The chain combines TRBV10-1 with TRBJ1-1; weak D call: TRBD1 (5 bases). Trimming cost V 0 bases and J 7 bases, with 12 bases left between them. The CDR3 totals 14 residues. Germline assignment: CDR1 WNHNN and CDR2 SYGVQD (reference sequence). In DNA form, the CDR3 reads TGCGCCAGCAGTGAGTCGACAGTCACCTTTGAAGCTTTCTTT. This codes for CASSESTVTFEAFF.

The chain couples TRBV5-1 to TRBJ2-1; 11 positions match TRBD2. The CDR3 length is 16 residues. The V and J ends lost 3 bases and 10 bases, in that order; junction bases with no gene match: 12. CDR1 SGHRS and CDR2 YFSETQ come from the germline V gene. The CDR3 bases are TGCGCCAGCAGCTCTTGGACTAGCGGGCGGGGGTGGGAGCAGTTCTTC. It yields the protein CASSSWTSGRGWEQFF.

In regard to this clone: The junction does not match germline at one end; this may be a read error. The V and J genes are TRBV19 and TRBJ2-7; D is uncertain. Germline CDR1 reads LNHDA; CDR2 reads SQIVND (reference sequence). This CDR3 comprises 16 residues. The CDR3 DNA reads TGTGCCAGTAATATAGATGCCCAGGTGAACTCCTACGAGCAGTACTTC. This codes for CASNIDAQVNSYEQYF.

The V and J genes are TRBV30 and TRBJ2-7; D not certain. The CDR3 has 14 residues. Trimming removed 4 bases from V and 6 bases from J, with 19 bases in between. Germline CDR1 and CDR2: GTSNPN and SVGIG (reference sequence). The DNA for the CDR3 is TGTGCCTGGACTCCCCAATCCCTAGAAGGCGAGCAGTACTTC. It specifies CAWTPQSLEGEQYF.

The rearrangement links TRBV5-1 to TRBJ2-4; tentatively, D is TRBD1 (6 bases). CDR1 and CDR2 from the germline V gene are SGHRS and YFSETQ. Trimming took off 4 bases at V and 2 bases at J, with 16 bases between the two ends. This CDR3 is 16 amino acids long. CDR3 loop: CASSTTLQGSKNIQYF. DNA for the CDR3: TGCGCCAGCAGCACCACCCTACAGGGATCCAAAAACATTCAGTACTTC.

The rearrangement links TRBV9 to TRBJ2-1; unclear D gene. This CDR3 spans 16 amino acids. CDR1 is SGDLS and CDR2 is YYNGEE in the germline V gene. V dropped 6 bases and J dropped 1 base, with 17 bases sitting between them. CDR3 DNA: TGTGCCAGCACCTTGGCCCCGGGTAGGTCCTACAATGAGCAGTTCTTC. Translating it yields CASTLAPGRSYNEQFF.

Only one count was recorded for this clone. The gene calls are TRBV19 and TRBJ1-1; 8 positions match TRBD1. J was trimmed by 1 base and V by 9 bases; bases with no gene match: 10. The length of the CDR3 is 15 residues. CDR1 and CDR2 (germline): LNHDA, SQIVND (reference sequence). The CDR3 protein is CASRTGMFSNTEAFF. The CDR3 DNA sequence: TGTGCCAGCCGGACAGGGATGTTTTCGAACACTGAAGCTTTCTTT.

This chain uses TRBV4-3 with TRBJ2-1; 7 bases agree with TRBD2. There are 18 residues in the CDR3. The germline V gene encodes CDR1 LGHNA and CDR2 YSLEER. V lost 0 bases to trimming and J lost 3 bases; unmatched junction nucleotides: 11. As DNA, the CDR3 is TGCGCCAGCAGCCAAGATCTTCTCAGCGGGGAAGGCTACAATGAGCAGTTCTTC. It yields the protein CASSQDLLSGEGYNEQFF.

The V call is TRBV5-8, the J call TRBJ1-2, with TRBD1 identical over 7 bases. V shed 0 bases, J shed 4 bases, and the junction held 15 bases outside the gene matches. Germline CDR1 and CDR2: SGHTS and YDEGEE. The CDR3 covers 18 residues. The CDR3 bases are TGTGCCAGCAGCTTGGACCCGGACAGGACCTTCAATACCTATGGCTACACCTTC. The encoded protein is CASSLDPDRTFNTYGYTF.

V usage is TRBV15 and J usage is TRBJ2-5; 8 bases map to TRBD1. Trimming at V came to 5 bases and at J to 4 bases, leaving 12 bases not matched to a gene. The CDR3 totals 16 residues. Per germline, CDR1 LNHNV and CDR2 YYDKDF (reference sequence). The CDR3 nucleotides are TGTGCCACCAGCCGACGAGCAGGGGGCTCAGGAGAGACCCAGTACTTC. Its protein is CATSRRAGGSGETQYF.

The chain couples TRBV7-9 to TRBJ1-1; TRBD1 matches 10 bases. From germline, CDR1 is SEHNR and CDR2 FQNEAQ (reference sequence). This CDR3 has 15 amino acids. Trimming cost V 0 bases and J 9 bases; bases outside gene matches: 7. In DNA, the CDR3 is TGTGCCAGCAGCTTAGCGACAGACAGGGGGCAGAAAGCTTTCTTT. As protein: CASSLATDRGQKAFF.

The J gene is TRBJ2-2, the V gene TRBV6-5, with a weak D call TRBD2 (5 bases). CDR3 length: 16 amino acids. The germline CDR1 and CDR2 sequences are MNHEY and SVGAGI. Trimming left V 2 bases short and J 4 bases short, with 14 bases between. CDR3 bases: TGTGCCAGCAGTTACGGGCAAGCGGCGGTCACCGGGGAGCTGTTTTTT. Translated: CASSYGQAAVTGELFF.

The chain joins TRBV7-9 to TRBJ1-6; 10 bases fit TRBD1. The germline V gene has CDR1 SEHNR and CDR2 FQNEAQ (reference sequence). J lost 9 bases, V lost 4 bases, and 9 bases had no gene match. CDR3 length: 16 residues. CDR3 nucleotides: TGTGCCAGCAGCTATCAACTCGGGACAGGGGTTTCACCCCTCCACTTT. Amino acids: CASSYQLGTGVSPLHF. Drawing the rest from reference TRBV7-9 and TRBJ1-6, the complete variable domain is DTGVSQNPRHKITKRGQNVTFRCDPISEHNRLYWYRQTLGQGPEFLTYFQNEAQLEKSRLLSDRFSAERPKGSFSTLEIQRTEQGDSAMYLCASSYQLGTGVSPLHFGNGTRLTVT.